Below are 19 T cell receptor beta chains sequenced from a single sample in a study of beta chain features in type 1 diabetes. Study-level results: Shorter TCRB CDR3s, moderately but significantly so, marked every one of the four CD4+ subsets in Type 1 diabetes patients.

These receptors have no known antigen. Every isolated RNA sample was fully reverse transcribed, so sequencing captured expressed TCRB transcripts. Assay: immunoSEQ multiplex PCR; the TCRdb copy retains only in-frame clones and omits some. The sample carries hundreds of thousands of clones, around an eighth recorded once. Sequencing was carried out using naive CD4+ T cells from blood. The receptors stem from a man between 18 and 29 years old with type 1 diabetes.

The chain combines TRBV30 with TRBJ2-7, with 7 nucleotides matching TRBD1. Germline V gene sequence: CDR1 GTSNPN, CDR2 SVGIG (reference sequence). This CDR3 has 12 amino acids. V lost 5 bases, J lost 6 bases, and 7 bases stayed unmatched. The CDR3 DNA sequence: TGTGCCTGGGGGACAGCGAGGAGCGAGCAGTACTTC. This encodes CAWGTARSEQYF.

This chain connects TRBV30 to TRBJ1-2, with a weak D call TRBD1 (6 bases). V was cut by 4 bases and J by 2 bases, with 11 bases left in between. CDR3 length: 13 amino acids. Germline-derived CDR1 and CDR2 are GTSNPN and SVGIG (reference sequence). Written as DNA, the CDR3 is TGTGCCTGGACCTCAGGGGTGAACTATGGCTACACCTTC. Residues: CAWTSGVNYGYTF.

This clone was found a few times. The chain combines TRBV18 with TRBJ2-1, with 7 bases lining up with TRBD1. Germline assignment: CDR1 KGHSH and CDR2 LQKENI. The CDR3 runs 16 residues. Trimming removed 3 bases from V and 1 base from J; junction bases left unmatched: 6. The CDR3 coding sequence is TGTGCCAGCTCACCGCAACAGGGGCAATCCTACAATGAGCAGTTCTTC. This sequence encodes CASSPQQGQSYNEQFF. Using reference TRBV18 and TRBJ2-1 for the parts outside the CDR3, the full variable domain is NAGVMQNPRHLVRRRGQEARLRCSPMKGHSHVYWYRQLPEEGLKFMVYLQKENIIDESGMPKERFSAEFPKEGPSILRIQQVVRGDSAAYFCASSPQQGQSYNEQFFGPGTRLTVL.

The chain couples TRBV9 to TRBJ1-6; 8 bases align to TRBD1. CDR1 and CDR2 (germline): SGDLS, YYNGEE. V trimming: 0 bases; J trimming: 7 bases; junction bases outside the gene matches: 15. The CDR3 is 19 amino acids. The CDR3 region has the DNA TGTGCCAGCAGCGTAGAAGGCGGGGACTGGACAGGGAACAATTCACCCCTCCACTTT. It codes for CASSVEGGDWTGNNSPLHF.

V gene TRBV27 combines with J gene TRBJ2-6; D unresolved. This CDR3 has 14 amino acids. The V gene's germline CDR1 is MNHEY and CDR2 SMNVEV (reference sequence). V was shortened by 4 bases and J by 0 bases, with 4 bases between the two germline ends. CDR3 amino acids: CASSYISGANVLTF. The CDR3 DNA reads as TGTGCCAGCAGTTACATCTCTGGGGCCAACGTCCTGACTTTC.

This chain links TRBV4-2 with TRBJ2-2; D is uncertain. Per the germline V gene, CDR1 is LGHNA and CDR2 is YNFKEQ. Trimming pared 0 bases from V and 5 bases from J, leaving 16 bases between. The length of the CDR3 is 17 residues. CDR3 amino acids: CASSQDGVVGKTGELFF. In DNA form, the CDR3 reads TGTGCCAGCAGCCAAGATGGGGTCGTTGGGAAAACCGGGGAGCTGTTTTTT.

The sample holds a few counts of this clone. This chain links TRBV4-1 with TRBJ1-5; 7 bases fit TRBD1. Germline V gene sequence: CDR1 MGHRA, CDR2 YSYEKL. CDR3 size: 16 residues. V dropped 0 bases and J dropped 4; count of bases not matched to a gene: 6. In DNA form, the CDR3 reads TGCGCCAGCAGCCAAGATTGGGACAGAACAAATCAGCCCCAGCATTTT. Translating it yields CASSQDWDRTNQPQHF.

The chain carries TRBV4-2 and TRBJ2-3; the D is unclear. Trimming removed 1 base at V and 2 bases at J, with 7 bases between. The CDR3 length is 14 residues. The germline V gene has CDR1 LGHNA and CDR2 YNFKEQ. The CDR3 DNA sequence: TGTGCCAGCAGCCAAGGCAGCAACACAGATACGCAGTATTTT. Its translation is CASSQGSNTDTQYF.

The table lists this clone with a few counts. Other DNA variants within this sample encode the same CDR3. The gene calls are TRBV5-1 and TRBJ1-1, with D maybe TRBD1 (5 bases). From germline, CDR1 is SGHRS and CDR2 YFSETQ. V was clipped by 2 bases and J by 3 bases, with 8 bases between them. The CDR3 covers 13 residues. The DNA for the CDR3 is TGCGCCAGCAGCTTAGGGGCGGACACTGAAGCTTTCTTT. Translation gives CASSLGADTEAFF.

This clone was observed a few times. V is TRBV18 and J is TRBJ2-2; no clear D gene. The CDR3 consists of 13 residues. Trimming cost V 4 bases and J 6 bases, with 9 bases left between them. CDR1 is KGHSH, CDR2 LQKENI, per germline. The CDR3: CASSLQFPGELFF. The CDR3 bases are TGTGCCAGCTCACTCCAATTTCCCGGGGAGCTGTTTTTT.

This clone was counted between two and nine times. The CDR3 loop is CSVAGTGGGEQFF. CDR3 DNA sequence: TGCAGCGTTGCTGGGACAGGAGGGGGTGAGCAGTTCTTC. V and J are TRBV29-1 and TRBJ2-1; TRBD1 matches 8 bases. The CDR3 runs to 13 residues. Germline V gene data show CDR1 as SQVTM and CDR2 as ANQGSEA. V dropped 4 bases and J dropped 9; count of bases not matched to a gene: 8.

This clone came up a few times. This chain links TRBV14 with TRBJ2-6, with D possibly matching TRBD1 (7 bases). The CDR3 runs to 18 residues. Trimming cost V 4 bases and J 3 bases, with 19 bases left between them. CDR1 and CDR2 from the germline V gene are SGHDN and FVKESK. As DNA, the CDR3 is TGTGCCAGCAGCCCCCCCGGGGGACAGTCATTTGGGGCCAACGTCCTGACTTTC. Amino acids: CASSPPGGQSFGANVLTF.

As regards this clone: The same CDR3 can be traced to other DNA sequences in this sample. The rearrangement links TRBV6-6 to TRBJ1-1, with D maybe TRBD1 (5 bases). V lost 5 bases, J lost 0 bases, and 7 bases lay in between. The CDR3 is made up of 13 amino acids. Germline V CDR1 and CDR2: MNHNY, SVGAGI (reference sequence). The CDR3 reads CASSQGLNTEAFF. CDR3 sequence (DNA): TGTGCCAGCAGTCAGGGACTGAACACTGAAGCTTTCTTT.

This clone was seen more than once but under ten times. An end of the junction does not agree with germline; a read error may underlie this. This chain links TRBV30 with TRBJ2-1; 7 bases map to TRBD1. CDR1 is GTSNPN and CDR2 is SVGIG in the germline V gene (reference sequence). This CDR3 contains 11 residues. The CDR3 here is CAWKKDRTCIF. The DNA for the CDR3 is TGTGCCTGGAAAAAGGACAGGACATGCATCTTC.

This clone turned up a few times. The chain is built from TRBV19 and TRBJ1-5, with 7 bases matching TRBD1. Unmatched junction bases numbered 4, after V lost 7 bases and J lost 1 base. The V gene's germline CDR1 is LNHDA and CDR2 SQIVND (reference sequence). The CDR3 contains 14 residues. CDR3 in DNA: TGTGCCAGTACCAGGGGGGGCAGCAATCAGCCCCAGCATTTT. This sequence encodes CASTRGGSNQPQHF.

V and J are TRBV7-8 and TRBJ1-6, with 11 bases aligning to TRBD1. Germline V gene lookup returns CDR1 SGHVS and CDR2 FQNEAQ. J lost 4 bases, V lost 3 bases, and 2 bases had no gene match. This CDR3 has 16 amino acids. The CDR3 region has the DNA TGTGCCAGCAGCTTCCGGGACAGGGGGTATAATTCACCCCTCCACTTT. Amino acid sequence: CASSFRDRGYNSPLHF.

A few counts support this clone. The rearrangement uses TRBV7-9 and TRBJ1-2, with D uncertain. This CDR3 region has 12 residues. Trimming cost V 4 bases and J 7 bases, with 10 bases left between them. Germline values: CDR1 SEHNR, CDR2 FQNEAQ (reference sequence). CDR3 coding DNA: TGTGCCAGCAGCTCCGGGGAGGCTGGCTACACCTTC. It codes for CASSSGEAGYTF.

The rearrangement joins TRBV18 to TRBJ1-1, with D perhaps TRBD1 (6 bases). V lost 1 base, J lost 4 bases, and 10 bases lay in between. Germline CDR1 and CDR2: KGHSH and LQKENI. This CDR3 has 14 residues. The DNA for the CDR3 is TGTGCCAGCTCACCACAGGAAGGGGGCACTGAAGCTTTCTTT. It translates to CASSPQEGGTEAFF. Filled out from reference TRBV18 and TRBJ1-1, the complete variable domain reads NAGVMQNPRHLVRRRGQEARLRCSPMKGHSHVYWYRQLPEEGLKFMVYLQKENIIDESGMPKERFSAEFPKEGPSILRIQQVVRGDSAAYFCASSPQEGGTEAFFGQGTRLTVV.

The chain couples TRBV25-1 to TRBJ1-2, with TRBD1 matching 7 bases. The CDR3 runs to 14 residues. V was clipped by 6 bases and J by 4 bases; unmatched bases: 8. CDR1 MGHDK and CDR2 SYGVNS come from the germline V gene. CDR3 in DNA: TGTGCCAGCAGCCACCCCGGGACAGCCTATGGCTACACCTTC. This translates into CASSHPGTAYGYTF.